The rows below give T cell receptor beta chains drawn from one sample of a study of blood T cell repertoires in COVID-19. TCRdb keeps only in-frame clones here, not all; method: immunoSEQ multiplex PCR. The table shows approximately 290,000 clones, with approximately 85% occurring only once. Specimen: peripheral blood. These receptors were taken from a human donor with COVID-19, enrolled during active disease. The donor label of this sample is uncertain. Both conserved end residues are part of each CDR3. Fields, in order: V gene, clone size, D gene, J gene, CDR3 DNA, CDR3 protein. The D gene is left open where the match is weak. Expanded clones are given a class, and other clones once, few, many or no size at all.

V: TRBV6-1; size: -; D: -; J: TRBJ2-5; DNA: TGTGCCAGCAGTGAGGCGAGCGGAGGGGAGACCCAGTACTTC; CDR3: CASSEASGGETQYF
V: TRBV5-1; size: once; D: -; J: TRBJ2-3; DNA: TGCGCCAGCAGCTTGGTAGACTCCGGCACAGATACGCAGTATTTT; CDR3: CASSLVDSGTDTQYF
V: TRBV7-9; size: -; D: TRBD2; J: TRBJ2-1; DNA: TGTGCCAGCAGGTCTAGCGGGGTCTACAATGAGCAGTTCTTC; CDR3: CASRSSGVYNEQFF
V: TRBV11-2; size: -; D: -; J: TRBJ2-1; DNA: TGTGCCAGCAGCCCCACAGGGCCGGGCAATGAGCAGTTCTTC; CDR3: CASSPTGPGNEQFF
V: TRBV14; size: -; D: TRBD1; J: TRBJ1-2; DNA: TGTGCCAGCAGCCAGAACCCAGGGGGTGGCTACACCTTC; CDR3: CASSQNPGGGYTF
V: TRBV2; size: -; D: TRBD2; J: TRBJ2-5; DNA: TGTGCCAGCAGTGAGCCCCGGGAGGGGGGAGAGACCCAGTACTTC; CDR3: CASSEPREGGETQYF
V: TRBV19; size: -; D: TRBD2; J: TRBJ2-3; DNA: TGTGCCAGTAGTATGAGCCCTAGCGGGAGCTGGGATACGCAGTATTTT; CDR3: CASSMSPSGSWDTQYF
V: TRBV7-9; size: -; D: -; J: TRBJ2-6; DNA: TGTGCCAGCAGCTTACTAGGACGGACAAGCGTCCTGACTTTC; CDR3: CASSLLGRTSVLTF
V: TRBV4-3; size: -; D: -; J: TRBJ2-3; DNA: TGCGCCAGCAGCCAAGTTATGGGAGCGGGTCCACAGGATACGCAGTATTTT; CDR3: CASSQVMGAGPQDTQYF
V: TRBV19; size: few; D: TRBD1; J: TRBJ1-4; DNA: TGTGCCAGTAGTAGAGACAGGGGACAGGAAAAACTGTTTTTT; CDR3: CASSRDRGQEKLFF
V: TRBV5-1; size: -; D: TRBD1; J: TRBJ2-5; DNA: TGCGCCAGCAGCCAAGGGACAGGGGAGACCCAGTACTTC; CDR3: CASSQGTGETQYF
V: TRBV5-4; size: once; D: -; J: TRBJ1-5; DNA: TGTGCCAGCAGCTTGGCGGGAACCCCAAATCAGCCCCAGCATTTT; CDR3: CASSLAGTPNQPQHF
V: TRBV27; size: -; D: -; J: TRBJ1-1; DNA: TGTGCCAGCAGTAGGACATCGAACACTGAAGCTTTCTTT; CDR3: CASSRTSNTEAFF
V: TRBV6-6; size: -; D: -; J: TRBJ2-3; DNA: TGTGCCAGCAGTTACACGAGCGACCTTCGCACAGATACGCAGTATTTT; CDR3: CASSYTSDLRTDTQYF
V: TRBV19; size: -; D: TRBD1; J: TRBJ2-4; DNA: TGTGCCAGTAGTATAGATCGGACAGGGAACCTAAACATTCAGTACTTC; CDR3: CASSIDRTGNLNIQYF
V: TRBV19; size: -; D: -; J: TRBJ1-4; DNA: TGTGCCAGTCGCAGGAGGACTAATGAAAAACTGTTTTTT; CDR3: CASRRRTNEKLFF
V: TRBV5-8; size: -; D: -; J: TRBJ1-6; DNA: TGTGCCAGCAGCTTAGAAGCGGCAGACCAAAATTCACCCCTCCACTTT; CDR3: CASSLEAADQNSPLHF
V: TRBV28; size: -; D: -; J: TRBJ1-5; DNA: TGTGCCAGCAGTTTATACTCAGGGTCCAATCAGCCCCAGCATTTT; CDR3: CASSLYSGSNQPQHF
V: TRBV19; size: -; D: -; J: TRBJ2-1; DNA: TGTGCCAGTAGTCATATAGCGGAGTACAATGAGCAGTTCTTC; CDR3: CASSHIAEYNEQFF
V: TRBV7-2; size: -; D: -; J: TRBJ2-5; DNA: TGTGCCAGCAGCTTAGCCAGTTCGGAGACCCAGTACTTC; CDR3: CASSLASSETQYF
V: TRBV19; size: -; D: TRBD1; J: TRBJ1-2; DNA: TGTGCCAGTAGTATCCGACAGGGGACCCATGGCTACACCTTC; CDR3: CASSIRQGTHGYTF
V: TRBV9; size: -; D: TRBD2; J: TRBJ2-5; DNA: TGTGCCAGCAGCGTAGGGGGACTAGCGGGGTTCCAAGAGACCCAGTACTTC; CDR3: CASSVGGLAGFQETQYF
V: TRBV27; size: -; D: TRBD1; J: TRBJ1-4; DNA: TGTGCCAGCAGTTTGACAGGGATTGCAACTAATGAAAAACTGTTTTTT; CDR3: CASSLTGIATNEKLFF
V: TRBV11-2; size: -; D: TRBD2; J: TRBJ2-7; DNA: TGTGCCAGCAGCTTAGCTCTAGCGGGAGCCGAGCAGTACTTC; CDR3: CASSLALAGAEQYF
V: TRBV27; size: -; D: TRBD2; J: TRBJ2-3; DNA: TGTGCCACCTCGCGACTAGCGGGCCGCACAGATACGCAGTATTTT; CDR3: CATSRLAGRTDTQYF
V: TRBV28; size: few; D: -; J: TRBJ1-3; DNA: TGTGCCAGCAGAGATGGAGGGAATGGTGGAAACACCATATATTTT; CDR3: CASRDGGNGGNTIYF
V: TRBV11-3; size: -; D: -; J: TRBJ2-3; DNA: TGTGCCAGCAGCCGTAGCGGAGACTTCACAGATACGCAGTATTTT; CDR3: CASSRSGDFTDTQYF
V: TRBV3-1/TRBV3-2; size: -; D: TRBD2; J: TRBJ2-5; DNA: TGTGCCAGCAGCGGGACTAGCGGTCTTTTGGCCCAGTACTTC; CDR3: CASSGTSGLLAQYF
V: TRBV28; size: -; D: -; J: TRBJ1-2; DNA: TGTGCCAGCAGCTTTGTTGGGTTGAGGGGGAACTATGGCTACACCTTC; CDR3: CASSFVGLRGNYGYTF
V: TRBV19; size: -; D: -; J: TRBJ2-1; DNA: TGTGCCAGTAAAAGGAGTGCTAACTGGGGGCCGGGGGAGCAGTTCTTC; CDR3: CASKRSANWGPGEQFF
V: TRBV3-1/TRBV3-2; size: -; D: -; J: TRBJ1-2; DNA: TGTGCCAGCCGACCACAGGGTGCCTATGGCTACACCTTC; CDR3: CASRPQGAYGYTF
V: TRBV5-4; size: few; D: TRBD1; J: TRBJ2-3; DNA: TGTGCCAGCAGCTGGGACAGGGGTACGACAGATACGCAGTATTTT; CDR3: CASSWDRGTTDTQYF
V: TRBV2; size: -; D: TRBD1; J: TRBJ1-5; DNA: TGTGCCAGCGGGATGACAGGGGGCAATCAGCCCCAGCATTTT; CDR3: CASGMTGGNQPQHF
V: TRBV2; size: -; D: -; J: TRBJ2-7; DNA: TGTGCCAGCAGTGAGCGGTCGGGGACTCTTTTC; CDR3: CASSERSGTLF
V: TRBV30; size: -; D: -; J: TRBJ1-5; DNA: TGTGCCTGGAGGGCACGGGACATTAGCAATCAGCCCCAGCATTTT; CDR3: CAWRARDISNQPQHF
V: TRBV3-1/TRBV3-2; size: -; D: -; J: TRBJ2-3; DNA: TGTGCCAGCAGCCCCTGGGGGAGGACAGATACGCAGTATTTT; CDR3: CASSPWGRTDTQYF
V: TRBV2; size: -; D: -; J: TRBJ2-1; DNA: TGTGCCAGCAGTAATCAGGGGTTACGGGAGCAGTTCTTC; CDR3: CASSNQGLREQFF
V: TRBV2; size: -; D: TRBD1; J: TRBJ1-5; DNA: TGTGCCAGCAGAGTACAGGGGGGTGATCAGCCCCAGCATTTT; CDR3: CASRVQGGDQPQHF